This entry concerns a single TCR beta chain. Its antigen is as yet unknown. From germline, CDR1 is SGHRS and CDR2 YFSETQ. CDR3 length equals 13 residues. V shed 1 base and J shed 0 bases, with 5 bases lying between them. The data originate from a study of T cell responses to AZD1222 COVID-19 vaccine. General study findings and limits: Most donors were white British, females outnumbered males, and clonal diversity was possibly underestimated.

Here immunoSEQ multiplex PCR was the method, and the copy in TCRdb shows in-frame clones only, minus some. The sample gives about 200,000 clones, around 93% of which show up once; 1% is in the top ten. The V gene is TRBV5-1, the J gene TRBJ2-7; no reliable D call. Sample: peripheral blood, taken 28 days after the second AZD1222 dose. This sequence was found in an adult who received the AZD1222 COVID-19 vaccine. CDR3 bases: TGCGCCAGCAGCTTGTCGAGCTCCTACGAGCAGTACTTC. Translated, it gives CASSLSSSYEQYF.